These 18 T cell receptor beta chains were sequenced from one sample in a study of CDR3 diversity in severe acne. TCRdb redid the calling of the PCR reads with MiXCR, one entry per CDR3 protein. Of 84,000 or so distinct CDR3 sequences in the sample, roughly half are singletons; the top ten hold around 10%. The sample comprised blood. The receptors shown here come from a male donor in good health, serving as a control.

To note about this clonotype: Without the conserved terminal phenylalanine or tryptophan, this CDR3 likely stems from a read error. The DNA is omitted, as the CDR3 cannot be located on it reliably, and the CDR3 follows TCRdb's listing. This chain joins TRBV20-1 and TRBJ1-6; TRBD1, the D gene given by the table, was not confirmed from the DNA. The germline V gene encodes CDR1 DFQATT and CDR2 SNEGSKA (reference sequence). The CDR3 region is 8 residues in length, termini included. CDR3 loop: CSASRDTK.

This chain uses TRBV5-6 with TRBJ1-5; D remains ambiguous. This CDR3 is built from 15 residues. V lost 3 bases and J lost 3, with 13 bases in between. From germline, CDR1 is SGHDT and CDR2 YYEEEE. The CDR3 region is CASSSKLYHNQPQHF. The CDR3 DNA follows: TGTGCCAGCAGCTCAAAATTATATCACAATCAGCCCCAGCATTTT.

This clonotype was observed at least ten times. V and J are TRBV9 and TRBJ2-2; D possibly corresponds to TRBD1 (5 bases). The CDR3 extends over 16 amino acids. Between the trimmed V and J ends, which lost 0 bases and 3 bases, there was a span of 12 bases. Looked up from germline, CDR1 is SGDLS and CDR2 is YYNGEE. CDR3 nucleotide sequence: TGTGCCAGCAGCGTAGGGTACAGGCGATACACCGGGGAGCTGTTTTTT. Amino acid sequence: CASSVGYRRYTGELFF.

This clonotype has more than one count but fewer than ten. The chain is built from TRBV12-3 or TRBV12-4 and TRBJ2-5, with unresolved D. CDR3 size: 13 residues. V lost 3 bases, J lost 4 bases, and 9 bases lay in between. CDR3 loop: CASSLNAPETQYF. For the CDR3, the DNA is TGTGCCAGCAGTTTGAATGCACCAGAGACCCAGTACTTC.

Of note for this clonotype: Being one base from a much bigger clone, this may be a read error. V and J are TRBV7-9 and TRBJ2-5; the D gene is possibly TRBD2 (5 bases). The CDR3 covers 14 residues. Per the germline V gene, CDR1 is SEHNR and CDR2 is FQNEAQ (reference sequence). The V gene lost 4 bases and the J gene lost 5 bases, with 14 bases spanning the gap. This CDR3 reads CASSSSRGLETQYF. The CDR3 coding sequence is TGTGCCAGCAGCTCCTCTAGAGGGCTGGAGACCCAGTACTTC.

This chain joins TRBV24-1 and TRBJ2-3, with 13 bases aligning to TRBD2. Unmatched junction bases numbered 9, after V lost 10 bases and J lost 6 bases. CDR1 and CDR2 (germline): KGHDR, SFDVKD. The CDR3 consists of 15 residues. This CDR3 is CATGLAGPKGDTQYF. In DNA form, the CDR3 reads TGTGCCACGGGACTAGCGGGACCAAAGGGGGATACGCAGTATTTT.

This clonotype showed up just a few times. CDR3 amino acids: CASSQDLYGLAGDNEQFF. DNA for the CDR3: TGCGCCAGCAGCCAAGATCTTTACGGACTAGCGGGAGACAATGAGCAGTTCTTC. This chain joins TRBV4-3 and TRBJ2-1; 13 nucleotides line up with TRBD2. This CDR3 is 18 amino acids long. The V gene end was trimmed by 0 bases and the J gene end by 5 bases; junction bases not matched to a gene: 7. Germline V gene data show CDR1 as LGHNA and CDR2 as YSLEER.

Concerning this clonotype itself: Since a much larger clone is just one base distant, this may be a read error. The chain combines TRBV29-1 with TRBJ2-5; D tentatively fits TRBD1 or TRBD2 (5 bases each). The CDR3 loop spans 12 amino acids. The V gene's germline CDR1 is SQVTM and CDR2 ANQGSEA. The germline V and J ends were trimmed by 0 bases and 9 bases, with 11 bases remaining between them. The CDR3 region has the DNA TGCAGCGTTGAAGACAGGGCGGAGGCCCAGTACTTC. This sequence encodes CSVEDRAEAQYF.

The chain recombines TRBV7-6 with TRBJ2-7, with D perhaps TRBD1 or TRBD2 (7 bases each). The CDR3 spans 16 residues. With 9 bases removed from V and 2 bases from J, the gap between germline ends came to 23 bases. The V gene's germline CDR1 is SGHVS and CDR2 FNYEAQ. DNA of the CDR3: TGTGCCAGTAGTCCCGGGGGGAGACAGGGTGCCTACGAGCAGTACTTC. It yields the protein CASSPGGRQGAYEQYF.

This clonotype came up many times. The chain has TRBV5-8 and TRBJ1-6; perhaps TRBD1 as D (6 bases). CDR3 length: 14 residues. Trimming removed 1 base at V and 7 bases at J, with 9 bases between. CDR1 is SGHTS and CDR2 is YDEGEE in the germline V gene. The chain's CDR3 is CASSLNRVNSPLHF. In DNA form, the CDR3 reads TGTGCCAGCAGCTTGAACAGGGTCAATTCACCCCTCCACTTT.

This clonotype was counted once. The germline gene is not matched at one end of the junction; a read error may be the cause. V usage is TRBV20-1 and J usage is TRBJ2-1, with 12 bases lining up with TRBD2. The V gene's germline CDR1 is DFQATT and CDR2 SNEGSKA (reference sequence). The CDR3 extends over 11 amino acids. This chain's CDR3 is CSTSGGNEQFF. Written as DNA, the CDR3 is TGCAGTACTAGCGGGGGGAATGAGCAGTTCTTC.

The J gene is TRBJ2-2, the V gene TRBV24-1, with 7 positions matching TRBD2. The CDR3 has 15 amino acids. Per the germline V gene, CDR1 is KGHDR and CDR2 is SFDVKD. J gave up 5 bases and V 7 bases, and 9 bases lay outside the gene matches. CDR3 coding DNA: TGTGCCACCAGGGGGCAGCAGGGAGGGACCGGGGAGCTGTTTTTT. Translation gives CATRGQQGGTGELFF.

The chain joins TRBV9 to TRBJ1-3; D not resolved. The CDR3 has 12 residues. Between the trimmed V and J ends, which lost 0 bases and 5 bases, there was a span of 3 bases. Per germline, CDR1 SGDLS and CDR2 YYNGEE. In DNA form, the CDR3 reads TGTGCCAGCAGCGTAGACAGAAACACCATATATTTT. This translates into CASSVDRNTIYF.

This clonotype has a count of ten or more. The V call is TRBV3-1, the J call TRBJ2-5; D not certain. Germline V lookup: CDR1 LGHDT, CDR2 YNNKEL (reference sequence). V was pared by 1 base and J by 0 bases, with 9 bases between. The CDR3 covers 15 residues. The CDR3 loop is CASSQGYSDQETQYF. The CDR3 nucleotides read TGTGCCAGCAGCCAAGGGTACAGCGACCAAGAGACCCAGTACTTC.

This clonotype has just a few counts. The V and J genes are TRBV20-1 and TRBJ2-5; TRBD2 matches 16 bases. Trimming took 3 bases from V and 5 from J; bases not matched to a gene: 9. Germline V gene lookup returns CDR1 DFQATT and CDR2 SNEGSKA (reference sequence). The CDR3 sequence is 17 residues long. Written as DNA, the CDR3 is TGCAGTGCTAGCGGGACTAGCGGGAGGGCCATCGCGGAGACCCAGTACTTC. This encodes CSASGTSGRAIAETQYF.

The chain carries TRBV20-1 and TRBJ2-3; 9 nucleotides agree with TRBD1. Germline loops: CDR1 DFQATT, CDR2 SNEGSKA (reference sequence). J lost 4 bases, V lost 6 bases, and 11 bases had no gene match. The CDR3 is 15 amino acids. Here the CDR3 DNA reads TGCAGTGCCCCACACAGGGGGCGCCCCCCAGATACGCAGTATTTT. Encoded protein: CSAPHRGRPPDTQYF.

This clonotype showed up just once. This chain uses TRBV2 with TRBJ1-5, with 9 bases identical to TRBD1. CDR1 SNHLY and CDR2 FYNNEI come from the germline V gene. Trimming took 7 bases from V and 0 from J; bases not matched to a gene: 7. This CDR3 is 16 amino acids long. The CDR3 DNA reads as TGTGCCAGCACTGGACAGGGGTCCTATAGCAATCAGCCCCAGCATTTT. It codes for CASTGQGSYSNQPQHF.

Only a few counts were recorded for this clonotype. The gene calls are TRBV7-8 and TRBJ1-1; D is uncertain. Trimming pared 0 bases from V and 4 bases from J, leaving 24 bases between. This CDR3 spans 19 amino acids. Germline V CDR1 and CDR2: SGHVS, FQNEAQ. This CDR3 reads CASSLALSALRPSSTEAFF. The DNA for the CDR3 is TGTGCCAGCAGCTTAGCGCTATCGGCTCTTAGGCCTAGCAGCACTGAAGCTTTCTTT.